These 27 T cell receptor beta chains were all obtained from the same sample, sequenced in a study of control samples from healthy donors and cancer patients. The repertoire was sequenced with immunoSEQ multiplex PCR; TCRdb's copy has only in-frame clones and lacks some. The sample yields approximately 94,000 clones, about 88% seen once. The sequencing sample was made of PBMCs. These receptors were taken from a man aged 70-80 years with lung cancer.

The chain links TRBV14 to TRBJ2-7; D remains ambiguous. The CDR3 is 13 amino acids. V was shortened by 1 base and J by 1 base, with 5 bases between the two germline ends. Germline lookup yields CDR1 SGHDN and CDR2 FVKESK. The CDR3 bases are TGTGCCAGCAGCCAAGTCAGGTCCTACGAGCAGTACTTC. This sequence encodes CASSQVRSYEQYF.

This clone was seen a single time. The CDR3, as DNA: TGTGCCAGCTCACCTACAGGTAGCGGCAATCAGCCCCAGCATTTT. Its translation: CASSPTGSGNQPQHF. This chain links TRBV18 with TRBJ1-5; a weak D match, TRBD1 (5 bases). The V gene's germline CDR1 is KGHSH and CDR2 LQKENI. CDR3 size: 15 residues. The V and J ends lost 3 bases and 2 bases respectively, with 11 bases between them.

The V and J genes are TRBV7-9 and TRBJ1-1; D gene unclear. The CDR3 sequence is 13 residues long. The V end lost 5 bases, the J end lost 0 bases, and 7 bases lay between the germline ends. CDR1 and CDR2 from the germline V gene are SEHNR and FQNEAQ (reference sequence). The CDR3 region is CASSLTVNTEAFF. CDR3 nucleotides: TGTGCCAGCAGCCTGACGGTGAACACTGAAGCTTTCTTT.

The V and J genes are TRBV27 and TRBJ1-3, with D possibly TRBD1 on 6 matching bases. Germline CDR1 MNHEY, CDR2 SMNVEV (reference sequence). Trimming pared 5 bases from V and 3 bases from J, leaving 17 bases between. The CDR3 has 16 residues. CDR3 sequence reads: CASSTRWGGYGNTIYF. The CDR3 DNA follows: TGTGCCAGCAGTACCCGGTGGGGGGGCTATGGAAACACCATATATTTT.

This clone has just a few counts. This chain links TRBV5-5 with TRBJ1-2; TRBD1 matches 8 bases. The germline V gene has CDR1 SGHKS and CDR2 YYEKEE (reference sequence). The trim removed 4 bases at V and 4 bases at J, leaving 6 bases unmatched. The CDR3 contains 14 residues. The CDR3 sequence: CASSETGVSYGYTF. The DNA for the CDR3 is TGTGCCAGCAGCGAGACAGGGGTTAGCTATGGCTACACCTTC. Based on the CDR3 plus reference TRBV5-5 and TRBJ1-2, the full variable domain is DAGVTQSPTHLIKTRGQQVTLRCSPISGHKSVSWYQQVLGQGPQFIFQYYEKEERGRGNFPDRFSARQFPNYSSELNVNALLLGDSALYLCASSETGVSYGYTFGSGTRLTVV.

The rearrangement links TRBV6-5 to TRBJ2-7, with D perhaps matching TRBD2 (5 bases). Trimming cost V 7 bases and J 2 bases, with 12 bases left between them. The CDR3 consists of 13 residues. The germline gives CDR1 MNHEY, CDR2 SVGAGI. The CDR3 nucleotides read TGTGCCAGCACCGTCGGGGAGACCTACGAGCAGTACTTC. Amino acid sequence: CASTVGETYEQYF.

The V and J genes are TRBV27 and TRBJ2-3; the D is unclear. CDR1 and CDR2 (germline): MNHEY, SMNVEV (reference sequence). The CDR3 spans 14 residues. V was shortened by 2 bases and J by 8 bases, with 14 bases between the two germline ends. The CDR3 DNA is TGTGCCAGCAGTTTAGGGCTAGGTTTTGTTACGCAGTATTTT. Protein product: CASSLGLGFVTQYF.

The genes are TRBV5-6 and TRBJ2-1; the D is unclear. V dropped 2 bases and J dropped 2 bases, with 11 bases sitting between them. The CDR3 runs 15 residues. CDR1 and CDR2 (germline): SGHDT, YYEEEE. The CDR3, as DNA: TGTGCCAGCAGCTTTGCTGGCCCCACCTACAATGAGCAGTTCTTC. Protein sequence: CASSFAGPTYNEQFF.

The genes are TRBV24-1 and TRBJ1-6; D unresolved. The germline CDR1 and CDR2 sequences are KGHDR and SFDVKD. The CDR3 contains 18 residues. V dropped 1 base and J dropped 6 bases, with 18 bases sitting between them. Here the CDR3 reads CATSDLTFKGVGNSPLHF. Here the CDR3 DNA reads TGTGCCACCAGTGATTTAACATTTAAGGGTGTGGGTAATTCACCCCTCCACTTT.

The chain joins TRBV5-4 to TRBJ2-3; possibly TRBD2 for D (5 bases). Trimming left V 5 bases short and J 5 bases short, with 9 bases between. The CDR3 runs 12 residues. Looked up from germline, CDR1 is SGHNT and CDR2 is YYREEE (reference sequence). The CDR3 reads CASSQEGDTQYF. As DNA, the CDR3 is TGTGCCAGCAGTCAAGAGGGAGATACGCAGTATTTT.

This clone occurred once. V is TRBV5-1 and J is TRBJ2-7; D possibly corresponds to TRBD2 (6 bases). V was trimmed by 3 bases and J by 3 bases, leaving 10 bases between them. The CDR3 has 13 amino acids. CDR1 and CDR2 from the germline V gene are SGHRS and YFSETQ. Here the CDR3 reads CASSYGDFYEQYF. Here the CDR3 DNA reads TGCGCCAGCAGCTATGGGGACTTCTACGAGCAGTACTTC.

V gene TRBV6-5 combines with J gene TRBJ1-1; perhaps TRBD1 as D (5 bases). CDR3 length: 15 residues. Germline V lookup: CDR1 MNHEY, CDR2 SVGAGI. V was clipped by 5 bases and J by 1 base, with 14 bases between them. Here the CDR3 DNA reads TGTGCCAGCAGTCTCTCCGGTGGGGCGAACACTGAAGCTTTCTTT. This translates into CASSLSGGANTEAFF.

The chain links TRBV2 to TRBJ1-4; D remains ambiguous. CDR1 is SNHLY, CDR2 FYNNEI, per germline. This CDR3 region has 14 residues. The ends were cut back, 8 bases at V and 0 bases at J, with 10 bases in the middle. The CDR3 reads CASESDPTNEKLFF. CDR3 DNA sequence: TGTGCCAGCGAATCAGACCCAACTAATGAAAAACTGTTTTTT.

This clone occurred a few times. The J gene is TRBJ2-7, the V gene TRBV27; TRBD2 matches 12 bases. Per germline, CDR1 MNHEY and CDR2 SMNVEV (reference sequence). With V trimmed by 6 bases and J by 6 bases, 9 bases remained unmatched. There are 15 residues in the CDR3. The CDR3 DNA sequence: TGTGCCAGCAGACGAGCTAGCGGGGGGGCCTCCGAGCAGTACTTC. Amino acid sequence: CASRRASGGASEQYF.

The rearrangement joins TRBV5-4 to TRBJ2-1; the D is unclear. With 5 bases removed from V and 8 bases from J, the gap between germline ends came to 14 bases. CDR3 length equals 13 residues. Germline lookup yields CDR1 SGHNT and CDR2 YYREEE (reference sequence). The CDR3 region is CASRSFSSHEQFF. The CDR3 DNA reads TGTGCCAGCAGGAGCTTTAGTTCGCATGAGCAGTTCTTC.

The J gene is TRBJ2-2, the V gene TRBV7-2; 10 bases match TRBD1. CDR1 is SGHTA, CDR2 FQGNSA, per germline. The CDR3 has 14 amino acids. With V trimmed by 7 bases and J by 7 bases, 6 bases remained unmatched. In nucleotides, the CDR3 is TGTGCCAGCACCCGGGACAGGGGCGGCGGGGAGCTGTTTTTT. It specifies CASTRDRGGGELFF. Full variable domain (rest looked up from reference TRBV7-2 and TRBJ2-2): GAGVSQSPSNKVTEKGKDVELRCDPISGHTALYWYRQSLGQGLEFLIYFQGNSAPDKSGLPSDRFSAERTGGSVSTLTIQRTQQEDSAVYLCASTRDRGGGELFFGEGSRLTVL.

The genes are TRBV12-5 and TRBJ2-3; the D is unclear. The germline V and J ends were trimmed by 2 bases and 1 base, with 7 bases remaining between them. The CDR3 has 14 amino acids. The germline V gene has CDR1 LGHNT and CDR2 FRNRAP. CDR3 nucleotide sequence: TGTGCTAGTGGTTTGCGTTTGGGCACAGATACGCAGTATTTT. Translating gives CASGLRLGTDTQYF.

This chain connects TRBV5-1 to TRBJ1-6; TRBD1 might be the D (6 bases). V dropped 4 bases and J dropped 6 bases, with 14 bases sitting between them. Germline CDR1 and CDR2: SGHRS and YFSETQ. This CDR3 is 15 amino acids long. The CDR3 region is CASSPADRANSPLHF. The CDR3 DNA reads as TGCGCCAGCAGCCCGGCGGACAGAGCTAATTCACCCCTCCACTTT.

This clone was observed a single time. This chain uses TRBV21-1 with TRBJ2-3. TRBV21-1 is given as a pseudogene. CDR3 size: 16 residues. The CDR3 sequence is CASSKGPLEGLNTQYF. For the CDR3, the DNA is TGTGCCAGCAGCAAAGGGCCCCTGGAAGGGCTTAACACGCAGTATTTT.

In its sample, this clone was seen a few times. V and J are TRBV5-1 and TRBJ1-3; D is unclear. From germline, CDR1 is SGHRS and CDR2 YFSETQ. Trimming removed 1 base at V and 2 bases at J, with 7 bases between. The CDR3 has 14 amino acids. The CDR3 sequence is CASSLWPAGNTIYF. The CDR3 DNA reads TGCGCCAGCAGCTTGTGGCCTGCTGGAAACACCATATATTTT. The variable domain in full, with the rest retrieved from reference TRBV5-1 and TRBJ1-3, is KAGVTQTPRYLIKTRGQQVTLSCSPISGHRSVSWYQQTPGQGLQFLFEYFSETQRNKGNFPGRFSGRQFSNSRSEMNVSTLELGDSALYLCASSLWPAGNTIYFGEGSWLTVV.

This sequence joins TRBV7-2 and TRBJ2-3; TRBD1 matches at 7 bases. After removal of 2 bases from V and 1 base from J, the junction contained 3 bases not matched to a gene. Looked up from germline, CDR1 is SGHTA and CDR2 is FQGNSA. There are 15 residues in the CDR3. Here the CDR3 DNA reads TGTGCCAGCAGCTTACAGGGGGTGGGCACAGATACGCAGTATTTT. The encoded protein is CASSLQGVGTDTQYF.

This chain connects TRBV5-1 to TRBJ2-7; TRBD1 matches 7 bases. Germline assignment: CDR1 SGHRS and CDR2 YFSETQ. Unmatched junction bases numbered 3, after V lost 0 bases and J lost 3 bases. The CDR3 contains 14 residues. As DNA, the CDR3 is TGCGCCAGCAGCTTGGAACAGGGGTTCTACGAGCAGTACTTC. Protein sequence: CASSLEQGFYEQYF. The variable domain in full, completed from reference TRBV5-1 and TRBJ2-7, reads KAGVTQTPRYLIKTRGQQVTLSCSPISGHRSVSWYQQTPGQGLQFLFEYFSETQRNKGNFPGRFSGRQFSNSRSEMNVSTLELGDSALYLCASSLEQGFYEQYFGPGTRLTVT.

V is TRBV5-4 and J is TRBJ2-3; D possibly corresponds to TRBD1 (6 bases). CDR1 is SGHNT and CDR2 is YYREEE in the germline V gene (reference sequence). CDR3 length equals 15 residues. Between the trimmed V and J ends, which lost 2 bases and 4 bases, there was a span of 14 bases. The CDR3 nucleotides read TGTGCCAGCAGCTTACAGGGAAGGAGCCCAGATACGCAGTATTTT. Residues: CASSLQGRSPDTQYF. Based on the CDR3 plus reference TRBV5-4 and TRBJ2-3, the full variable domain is ETGVTQSPTHLIKTRGQQVTLRCSSQSGHNTVSWYQQALGQGPQFIFQYYREEENGRGNFPPRFSGLQFPNYSSELNVNALELDDSALYLCASSLQGRSPDTQYFGPGTRLTVL.

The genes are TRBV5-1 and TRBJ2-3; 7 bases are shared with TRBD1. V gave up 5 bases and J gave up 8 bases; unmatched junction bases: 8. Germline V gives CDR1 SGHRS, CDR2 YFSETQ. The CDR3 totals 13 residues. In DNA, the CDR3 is TGCGCCAGCAGTTTCACAGGGGAAAGTACGCAGTATTTT. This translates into CASSFTGESTQYF.

The CDR3 DNA reads as TGTGCCAGCAGCTTAGTATGGGGGGGGGCCAAAGATACGCAGTATTTT. Translation gives CASSLVWGGAKDTQYF. This rearrangement joins TRBV7-6 to TRBJ2-3; D possibly corresponds to TRBD2 (7 bases). Trimming removed 1 base at V and 5 bases at J, with 16 bases between. Per the germline V gene, CDR1 is SGHVS and CDR2 is FNYEAQ. The CDR3 is made up of 16 amino acids.

CDR3 DNA sequence: TGTGCCAGCAGCTTAAGTATAGTTGGGACAGGGGTTTTCTATGGCTACACCTTC. It is translated as CASSLSIVGTGVFYGYTF. The rearrangement links TRBV11-2 to TRBJ1-2; TRBD1 aligns across 10 bases. The J segment lost 4 bases and the V segment lost 2 bases, leaving 13 bases of the junction unmatched. This CDR3 spans 18 amino acids. From germline, CDR1 is SGHAT and CDR2 FQNNGV.

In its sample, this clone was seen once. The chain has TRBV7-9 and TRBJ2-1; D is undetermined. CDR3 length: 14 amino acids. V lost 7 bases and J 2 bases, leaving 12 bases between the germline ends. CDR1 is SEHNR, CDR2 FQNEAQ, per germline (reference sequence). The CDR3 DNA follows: TGTGCCAGCACTTTAGGGCAAGCCTACAATGAGCAGTTCTTC. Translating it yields CASTLGQAYNEQFF. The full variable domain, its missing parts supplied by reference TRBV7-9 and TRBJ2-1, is DTGVSQNPRHKITKRGQNVTFRCDPISEHNRLYWYRQTLGQGPEFLTYFQNEAQLEKSRLLSDRFSAERPKGSFSTLEIQRTEQGDSAMYLCASTLGQAYNEQFFGPGTRLTVL.